This T cell receptor beta chain was documented in a study of T cell responses to AZD1222 COVID-19 vaccine. Study results and limitations: The sample set comprised mostly white British donors with more females, and clonal diversity was possibly underestimated.

Trimming at V came to 10 bases and at J to 4 bases, leaving 10 bases not matched to a gene. The length of the CDR3 is 14 residues. Germline CDR1 reads PRHDT; CDR2 reads FYEKMQ (reference sequence). Sequenced by immunoSEQ multiplex PCR; TCRdb stores in-frame clones only, minus some. The data contain over 90,000 clones, roughly 88% of them singletons. In this sample, this clone is medium-sized (0.01 to 0.1%). The antigen remains unidentified. This receptor was obtained from an adult who received the AZD1222 COVID-19 vaccine. This specimen consisted of peripheral blood, obtained 28 days after the second AZD1222 dose. The V and J genes are TRBV13 and TRBJ2-5, with TRBD1 matching over 9 bases. CDR3 loop: CATSLMGQGETQYF. The CDR3 bases are TGTGCCACATCCCTCATGGGACAGGGAGAGACCCAGTACTTC.